Listed below are T cell receptor beta chains from one sample, sequenced in a study of T cell responses to AZD1222 COVID-19 vaccine. Produced via immunoSEQ multiplex PCR; TCRdb's table is partial and in-frame only. The sample shows some 110,000 clones, roughly nine tenths of them seen only once. The sequences come from peripheral blood, collected on day 0 of AZD1222 vaccination. The receptors were gathered from an adult in good health. Each CDR3 is given with its conserved first and last residue. Fields, in order: V gene, D gene, J gene, clone size, CDR3 DNA, CDR3 protein. D genes are given only for firm matches. Size values are once, few and many counts, or a class for expanded clones, and some rows have none.

>TRBV19|TRBD2|TRBJ2-1|few
TGTGCCAGTAGCCTCGGACTAGCGGGAGTCCACAATGAGCAGTTCTTC
CASSLGLAGVHNEQFF
>TRBV7-9|TRBD2|TRBJ2-1|-
TGTGCCAGCATCATCGGGGCGGCTAGCGGGAGTGGAGTCTTC
CASIIGAASGSGVF
>TRBV1|-|TRBJ2-7|-
TGCACCAGCAGCCGGGGGGACTTTGTCTACGAGCAGTACTTC
CTSSRGDFVYEQYF
>TRBV11-2|TRBD2|TRBJ2-3|-
TGTGCCAGCAGCCCCAGACTAGCGGGGGTTAGCACAGATACGCAGTATTTT
CASSPRLAGVSTDTQYF
>TRBV3-1/TRBV3-2|-|TRBJ1-5|-
TGTGCCAGCAGCCAAGCTCCGGGAGGGGGCAATCAGCCCCAGCATTTT
CASSQAPGGGNQPQHF
>TRBV10-1|TRBD1|TRBJ2-5|once
TGCGCCAGCAGTGTCGGTTTAACAGGGGGAGACCAAGAGACCCAGTACTTC
CASSVGLTGGDQETQYF
>TRBV19|-|TRBJ2-2|-
TGTGCCAGTAGTATGGGGTGGGAGACCGGGGAGCTGTTTTTT
CASSMGWETGELFF
>TRBV2|TRBD1|TRBJ2-7|-
TGTGCCAGCAGCCCCGGACAGGATGAGGAGGACGAGCAGTACTTC
CASSPGQDEEDEQYF
>TRBV28|-|TRBJ1-2|-
TGTGCCAGCAGTTCGCCTAACAAGTGGGGCTACACCTTC
CASSSPNKWGYTF
>TRBV28|-|TRBJ1-2|-
TGTGCCAGCAGTCGCTTAAGGGGCGGGGGCTACACCTTC
CASSRLRGGGYTF
>TRBV9|TRBD2|TRBJ2-7|once
TGTGCCAGCAGCGTAGGCCCGGGACTAGCGGGAGGGCCACACGAGCAGTACTTC
CASSVGPGLAGGPHEQYF
>TRBV6-5|-|TRBJ1-3|few
TGTGCCAGCAGTTACAGCGGGGTCCCTTCTGGAAACACCATATATTTT
CASSYSGVPSGNTIYF
>TRBV5-6|-|TRBJ2-7|-
TGTGCCAGCAGCTTGGGCAGGAGCTACGAGCAGTACTTC
CASSLGRSYEQYF
>TRBV6-6|-|TRBJ2-1|-
TGTGCCAGCAGTTTACGGCGGGATGGCTCCTACAATGAGCAGTTCTTC
CASSLRRDGSYNEQFF
>TRBV9|-|TRBJ2-1|-
TGTGCCAGCAGCGGGGGGCCCGGAGATGAGCAGTTCTTC
CASSGGPGDEQFF
>TRBV11-3|TRBD1|TRBJ2-2|-
TGTGCCAGCAGCCCAGGGGGGACAGGGTACACCGGGGAGCTGTTTTTT
CASSPGGTGYTGELFF
>TRBV5-6|TRBD2|TRBJ2-3|-
TGTGCCAGCAGCTTCGCGGGAGGTACAGATACGCAGTATTTT
CASSFAGGTDTQYF
>TRBV6-6|TRBD1|TRBJ1-2|-
TGTGCCAGCAGTTACGAGGGGGCCCTCGGCTACACCTTC
CASSYEGALGYTF
>TRBV6-5|-|TRBJ2-7|-
TGTGCCAGCAGCCGAGGGCACTCCTACGAGCAGTACTTC
CASSRGHSYEQYF
>TRBV27|-|TRBJ2-1|once
TGTGCCAGCAGCCTAAGCTCCTACAATGAGCAGTTCTTC
CASSLSSYNEQFF
>TRBV28|TRBD2|TRBJ2-2|-
TGTGCCAGCAGCCCCGGCGGGGGAGTCGGGGAGCTGTTTTTT
CASSPGGGVGELFF
>TRBV2|TRBD1|TRBJ1-2|-
TGTGCCAGTCACTTGGACAGGGAAAGGGGCTACACCTTC
CASHLDRERGYTF
>TRBV9|-|TRBJ1-1|once
TGTGCCAGCAGCCCACCCAGGCGAGGGAGTGAAGCTTTCTTT
CASSPPRRGSEAFF
>TRBV13|-|TRBJ1-1|-
TGTGCCAGCAGCTTAGGCCAGACAGGGAACACTGAAGCTTTCTTT
CASSLGQTGNTEAFF
>TRBV14|-|TRBJ2-1|-
TGTGCCAGCAGCCAAGATGGGGGCATACTAGGGCGCACTAAGTACAATGAGCAGTTCTTC
CASSQDGGILGRTKYNEQFF
>TRBV19|-|TRBJ1-2|-
TGTGCCAGTAGTTCGGACGGTCGGTCCTATGGCTACACCTTC
CASSSDGRSYGYTF
>TRBV27|-|TRBJ1-2|once
TGTGCCAGCAGTTTATTCCCCCAAGCTCATGGCTACACCTTC
CASSLFPQAHGYTF
>TRBV5-1|TRBD2|TRBJ2-1|-
TGCGCCAGCAGGCTAGCGGACAATGAGCAGTTCTTC
CASRLADNEQFF
>TRBV12-3/TRBV12-4|TRBD1|TRBJ1-2|-
TGTGCCAGCAGCTTTACAGGGGGCGATGGCTACACCTTC
CASSFTGGDGYTF
>TRBV11-2|-|TRBJ2-7|-
TGTGCCAGCAGCCCGTCACCGGGAACCTACGAGCAGTACTTC
CASSPSPGTYEQYF
>TRBV4-3|-|TRBJ1-2|-
TGCGCCAGCAGCGGAAAGGAAGGGAGTAACTATGGCTACACCTTC
CASSGKEGSNYGYTF
>TRBV27|-|TRBJ1-6|-
TGTGCCAGCAGTTTGGGGGCCGGTAAATATAATTCACCCCTCCACTTT
CASSLGAGKYNSPLHF
>TRBV7-3|TRBD2|TRBJ2-1|once
TGTGCCAGCAGCTTAAATAGCGGGGGACTTGAGCAGTTCTTC
CASSLNSGGLEQFF
>TRBV20-1|-|TRBJ1-1|-
TGCAGTGCTAGTTCCCCCACCTGGGACACTGAAGCTTTCTTT
CSASSPTWDTEAFF
>TRBV7-8|TRBD2|TRBJ2-5|few
TGTGCCAGCAGTTTGGCGACGGGAGGACAAGAGACCCAGTACTTC
CASSLATGGQETQYF
>TRBV4-1|TRBD2|TRBJ2-3|-
TGCGCCAGCAGCGCCGGGACTAGTCTATCAGCGCAGTATTTT
CASSAGTSLSAQYF
>TRBV28|TRBD1|TRBJ1-1|-
TGTGCCAGTCGGGTCAGGGGGCGAGGATTTGGTGGGAGCACTGAAGCTTTCTTT
CASRVRGRGFGGSTEAFF
>TRBV28|-|TRBJ1-5|-
TGTGCCAGCAGTCAAATAAGGGGCAATCAGCCCCAGCATTTT
CASSQIRGNQPQHF
>TRBV7-3|-|TRBJ2-5|-
TGTGCCAGCAGCTTCGGGACTCCCGGAGAGACCCAGTACTTC
CASSFGTPGETQYF
>TRBV4-1|-|TRBJ1-5|-
TGCGCCAGCAGCACCCGACAGGCCAGCAATCAGCCCCAGCATTTT
CASSTRQASNQPQHF
>TRBV9|-|TRBJ1-1|-
TGTGCCAGCAGCGTAGGGGGGCAGGGGTTCACTGAAGCTTTCTTT
CASSVGGQGFTEAFF
>TRBV9|TRBD2|TRBJ2-3|-
TGTGCCAGCAGCGAAAAGGGACTAGCGGGGTGGTCAGATACGCAGTATTTT
CASSEKGLAGWSDTQYF
>TRBV9|-|TRBJ2-7|-
TGTGCCAGCAGCGTGTCGCGGGATCCCTACGAGCAGTACTTC
CASSVSRDPYEQYF
>TRBV6-5|-|TRBJ1-4|-
TGTGCCAGCCCGGCGGCCGCAACTAATGAAAAACTGTTTTTT
CASPAAATNEKLFF
>TRBV9|TRBD1|TRBJ1-6|-
TGTGCCAGCAGCGTTGGACAGGGAGATAATTCACCCCTCCACTTT
CASSVGQGDNSPLHF
>TRBV6-5|TRBD1|TRBJ2-5|-
TGTGCCAGCAGTTGGGGGGGACAGGGGGTAGAGACCCAGTACTTC
CASSWGGQGVETQYF
>TRBV7-2|-|TRBJ2-3|-
TGTGCCAGCACGCTAGCGTTCCCAGATACGCAGTATTTT
CASTLAFPDTQYF